The 22 T cell receptor beta chains presented below share a single source sample, sequenced in a study of T-cell reconstitution after alpha-beta-depleted transplantation in children (TCRdb year 2016). The method behind the library was PCR. The sequencing machine was an Illumina HiSeq 2500. TCR library preparation used molecular barcoding, with unique molecular identifiers applied to normalize quantification of the TCRbeta repertoire. TCRdb redid the processing of the public reads, applying fastp at Q25 and MiXCR, and retained in-frame beta chains. Each entry is one CDR3 protein sequence, shown with its most common DNA and genes. The sample table lists about 440,000 distinct CDR3 sequences, about 40% of them with a count of one. Approximately 25% of the sample goes to the ten largest clones. What the treatment or condition label conveys for this sample: allogeneic hematopoietic cell transplantation with graft depleted of TCRalphabeta T cells and CD19 B cells.

The sample was PBMCs, taken before TCRalphabeta/CD19-depleted stem cell transplant. The origin of the receptors is a girl aged 2-15 years with aplastic anemia, due to receive a stem cell transplant.

The chain combines TRBV5-6 with TRBJ2-7; D remains unclear. Germline V lookup: CDR1 SGHDT, CDR2 YYEEEE. CDR3 length: 13 amino acids. V was pared by 3 bases and J by 6 bases, with 13 bases between. The CDR3 DNA sequence: TGTGCCAGCAGCTCCAGTATCCCCTGCGAGCAGTACTTC. Its protein is CASSSSIPCEQYF. Filled out from reference TRBV5-6 and TRBJ2-7, the complete variable domain reads DAGVTQSPTHLIKTRGQQVTLRCSPKSGHDTVSWYQQALGQGPQFIFQYYEEEERQRGNFPDRFSGHQFPNYSSELNVNALLLGDSALYLCASSSSIPCEQYFGPGTRLTVT.

About this clonotype: This is likely a read error, given that the CDR3 carries no conserved phenylalanine or tryptophan at its end. The rearrangement links TRBV6-1 to TRBJ1-3, with 9 bases fitting TRBD1. Per germline, CDR1 MNHNS and CDR2 SASEGT. The CDR3 consists of 16 residues. The junction had 10 bases not matched to a gene; V was cut back by 6 bases and J by 4 bases. DNA for the CDR3: TGTGCCAGCAGCCGACCCGGACAGGGGCAAGGAAACACCATATATTTG. This gives the protein CASSRPGQGQGNTIYL.

This clonotype has a count of ten or more. CDR3 bases: TGCAGCGTTGCCCCGACTAGCGATTCCTACAATGAGCAGTTCTTC. Its translation: CSVAPTSDSYNEQFF. The genes are TRBV29-1 and TRBJ2-1, with 8 bases aligning to TRBD2. Looked up from germline, CDR1 is SQVTM and CDR2 is ANQGSEA. This CDR3 comprises 15 residues. The V gene end was trimmed by 4 bases and the J gene end by 1 base; junction bases not matched to a gene: 6.

V is TRBV5-5 and J is TRBJ2-3; a possible D gene is TRBD2 (7 bases). V was shortened by 0 bases and J by 3 bases, with 14 bases between the two germline ends. The CDR3 consists of 16 residues. Germline CDR1 reads SGHKS; CDR2 reads YYEKEE (reference sequence). CDR3 coding DNA: TGTGCCAGCAGCTTGGGAATGGGGGGGCCGACAGATACGCAGTATTTT. Its protein is CASSLGMGGPTDTQYF. The full variable domain, completed using reference TRBV5-5 and TRBJ2-3, is DAGVTQSPTHLIKTRGQQVTLRCSPISGHKSVSWYQQVLGQGPQFIFQYYEKEERGRGNFPDRFSARQFPNYSSELNVNALLLGDSALYLCASSLGMGGPTDTQYFGPGTRLTVL.

This clonotype was seen a handful of times. The CDR3 region has the DNA TGTGCCAGCAGTTTAGGGGCTAGGCCATACGAGCAGTACTTC. It yields the protein CASSLGARPYEQYF. V is TRBV12-3 or TRBV12-4 and J is TRBJ2-7, with no clear D. The CDR3 has 14 residues. V was shortened by 1 base and J by 4 bases, with 11 bases between the two germline ends.

The chain joins TRBV27 to TRBJ2-5; D possibly corresponds to TRBD2 (7 bases). CDR1 and CDR2 (germline): MNHEY, SMNVEV (reference sequence). The CDR3 is 14 amino acids. V lost 8 bases and J lost 5, with 18 bases in between. The CDR3 loop reads CASGGRGPQETQYF. The CDR3 coding sequence is TGTGCCAGCGGCGGGCGGGGGCCTCAGGAGACCCAGTACTTC.

This clonotype was picked up one time. Just one base apart from a much larger clone, this may be a read error. Here the CDR3 omits its conserved ending phenylalanine or tryptophan, so a read error is the likely source. V gene TRBV12-3 or TRBV12-4 combines with J gene TRBJ2-7, with D perhaps matching TRBD2 (5 bases). V lost 3 bases to trimming and J lost 9 bases, with 15 bases between them. The CDR3 length is 13 residues. CDR3 sequence reads: CASSFEGNVRQYY. The CDR3 region has the DNA TGTGCCAGCAGTTTCGAGGGTAATGTGCGGCAGTACTAC.

V gene TRBV6-5 combines with J gene TRBJ1-1; a weak D match, TRBD1 (6 bases). This CDR3 is built from 14 residues. Germline V gives CDR1 MNHEY, CDR2 SVGAGI. V lost 2 bases and J lost 3, with 10 bases in between. Here the CDR3 DNA reads TGTGCCAGCAGTTACCTCGGGGGCTACACTGAAGCTTTCTTT. This sequence encodes CASSYLGGYTEAFF.

J is TRBJ1-1 and V is TRBV7-9; D remains ambiguous. The CDR3 sequence is 15 residues long. Looked up from germline, CDR1 is SEHNR and CDR2 is FQNEAQ (reference sequence). The germline V and J ends were trimmed by 1 base and 4 bases, with 13 bases remaining between them. The CDR3 nucleotides are TGTGCCAGCAGCTTAGGACGGTCCAGCCCCACTGAAGCTTTCTTT. It translates to CASSLGRSSPTEAFF.

In DNA form, the CDR3 reads TGTGCCAGCAGTTACTCAAGCGGGAGGGCCCAGGGTGAGCAGTTCTTC. The encoded protein is CASSYSSGRAQGEQFF. The chain has TRBV6-5 and TRBJ2-1; 10 positions match TRBD2. Germline assignment: CDR1 MNHEY and CDR2 SVGAGI. This CDR3 spans 16 amino acids. Germline trimming cut 0 bases from V and 9 bases from J; bases unmatched to any gene: 8.

The chain carries TRBV28 and TRBJ1-3; D not certain. The ends were cut back, 3 bases at V and 0 bases at J, with 12 bases in the middle. The CDR3 runs to 16 residues. Germline V gene data show CDR1 as MDHEN and CDR2 as SYDVKM. The CDR3 sequence: CASSLDYRSSGNTIYF. CDR3 nucleotide sequence: TGTGCCAGCAGTTTGGACTATCGAAGCTCTGGAAACACCATATATTTT.

This clonotype was counted at least ten times. The V gene is TRBV12-3 or TRBV12-4, the J gene TRBJ1-2, with D possibly matching TRBD1 (5 bases). V dropped 9 bases and J dropped 8 bases, with 16 bases sitting between them. This CDR3 has 12 amino acids. CDR3 amino acids: CASSFGGGGYTF. In DNA form, the CDR3 reads TGTGCCAGTTCTTTCGGCGGGGGAGGCTACACCTTC.

The rearrangement links TRBV29-1 to TRBJ2-7; 7 nucleotides line up with TRBD2. The V segment lost 6 bases and the J segment 4 bases; nucleotides outside the gene matches: 9. In germline, CDR1 is SQVTM, CDR2 ANQGSEA. This CDR3 is built from 13 residues. The CDR3 bases are TGCAGCGTCTCCGGCGGGAGTCTATACGAGCAGTACTTC. Amino acids: CSVSGGSLYEQYF.

Many counts were recorded for this clonotype. This chain links TRBV20-1 with TRBJ2-7; possibly TRBD2 for D (6 bases). The CDR3 contains 14 residues. The V gene's germline CDR1 is DFQATT and CDR2 SNEGSKA (reference sequence). Trimming took 6 bases from V and 2 from J, leaving 17 bases between them. This CDR3 is CSALDGGLTYEQYF. The DNA for the CDR3 is TGCAGTGCCTTAGACGGGGGACTCACCTACGAGCAGTACTTC.

This clonotype was found a few times. This chain connects TRBV14 to TRBJ1-4; TRBD1 might be the D (6 bases). The germline gives CDR1 SGHDN, CDR2 FVKESK. Trimming shortened V by 5 bases and J by 8 bases, and 18 bases separated the two germline ends. The length of the CDR3 is 15 residues. The CDR3 loop reads CASSYRMGGAEKLFF. The CDR3 nucleotides are TGTGCCAGCAGCTACCGAATGGGGGGCGCGGAAAAACTGTTTTTT.

This clonotype has only a few counts. This chain connects TRBV12-3 or TRBV12-4 to TRBJ1-2; D gene unclear. The V and J ends lost 6 bases and 7 bases respectively, with 18 bases between them. The CDR3 covers 14 residues. CDR3 coding DNA: TGTGCCAGCAGCCTTCTTTGGAGGGTCGGTGGCTACACCTTC. Translated: CASSLLWRVGGYTF.

The chain combines TRBV7-9 with TRBJ2-7, with D perhaps TRBD1 or TRBD2 (5 bases each). The V gene lost 11 bases and the J gene lost 5 bases, with 19 bases spanning the gap. From germline, CDR1 is SEHNR and CDR2 FQNEAQ (reference sequence). CDR3 length: 13 amino acids. The CDR3 here is CAGAGSGVDEQYF. Here the CDR3 DNA reads TGTGCCGGGGCGGGCAGTGGAGTCGACGAGCAGTACTTC.

The V call is TRBV10-2, the J call TRBJ2-5; 8 bases are shared with TRBD1. CDR1 WSHSY and CDR2 SAAADI come from the germline V gene. CDR3 length: 17 amino acids. The trim removed 8 bases at V and 5 bases at J, leaving 19 bases unmatched. The CDR3, as DNA: TGCGCCAGCCTCATGCCCCCGGACAGGGTGAAATTTGAGACCCAGTACTTC. Translation gives CASLMPPDRVKFETQYF.

In this sample, this clonotype turned up many times. This sequence joins TRBV6-1 and TRBJ2-7; possibly TRBD1 for D (6 bases). Germline CDR1 reads MNHNS; CDR2 reads SASEGT. V lost 3 bases and J 3 bases, leaving 15 bases between the germline ends. The CDR3 spans 15 residues. Written as DNA, the CDR3 is TGTGCCAGCAGTGACAGGACAGTCTTGGGCTACGAGCAGTACTTC. This gives the protein CASSDRTVLGYEQYF.

This clonotype was detected ten times or more. V is TRBV11-2 and J is TRBJ1-4; no definite D call. V dropped 0 bases and J dropped 3 bases, with 11 bases sitting between them. There are 16 residues in the CDR3. Germline assignment: CDR1 SGHAT and CDR2 FQNNGV. CDR3 nucleotide sequence: TGTGCCAGCAGCTTAGATCTAACGGTCCCTAATGAAAAACTGTTTTTT. Residues: CASSLDLTVPNEKLFF.

This clonotype was counted a few times. The chain recombines TRBV7-3 with TRBJ1-2; D is unclear. The CDR3 has 15 amino acids. V lost 3 bases to trimming and J lost 2 bases, with 13 bases between them. CDR1 and CDR2 from the germline V gene are SGHTA and FQGTGA. The CDR3 DNA is TGTGCCAGCAGCTTCGGCGGTAAAGGGAACTATGGCTACACCTTC. Translating gives CASSFGGKGNYGYTF.

As DNA, the CDR3 is TGTGCCTGGAGTGGACTAGCGGGAGGAAGGGCCTACAATGAGCAGTTCTTC. Its translation is CAWSGLAGGRAYNEQFF. The genes are TRBV30 and TRBJ2-1; 13 bases map to TRBD2. V dropped 1 base and J dropped 2; count of bases not matched to a gene: 5. The CDR3 is 17 residues long. In germline, CDR1 is GTSNPN, CDR2 SVGIG (reference sequence).